This entry is about one TCR beta chain. The antigen is unknown. This entry is derived from a study of OX40 agonist ivuxolimab in advanced cancers. About the research overall: Participants averaged approximately 60 years of age (range roughly 23 to 90) and were under 90% male.

CDR1 is MDHEN, CDR2 SYDVKM, per germline. Between the trimmed V and J ends, which lost 3 bases and 7 bases, there was a span of 9 bases. The CDR3 contains 12 residues. Findings and caveats of the study: Among patients with partial responses at 0.1-3.0 mg/kg, clonal expansion was among the lowest. Low normalized T-cell clonal expansion was also seen in some nonresponders.

Only in-frame clones appear in the TCRdb table, and some are missing; sequencing was by immunoSEQ multiplex PCR. Seen here are 65,000 to 85,000 clones, more than 85% observed once, and the top ten hold more than 13%. The J gene is TRBJ1-2, the V gene TRBV28; D is unclear. The sequence came from an adult with an advanced solid tumor such as melanoma, head and neck, liver or kidney cancer. The sample here was CD4+ or CD8+ T cells sorted from blood, taken in a trial of the OX40 agonist ivuxolimab. CDR3 residues: CASSFMRVGYTF. The CDR3 DNA follows: TGTGCCAGCAGTTTCATGAGGGTTGGCTACACCTTC.